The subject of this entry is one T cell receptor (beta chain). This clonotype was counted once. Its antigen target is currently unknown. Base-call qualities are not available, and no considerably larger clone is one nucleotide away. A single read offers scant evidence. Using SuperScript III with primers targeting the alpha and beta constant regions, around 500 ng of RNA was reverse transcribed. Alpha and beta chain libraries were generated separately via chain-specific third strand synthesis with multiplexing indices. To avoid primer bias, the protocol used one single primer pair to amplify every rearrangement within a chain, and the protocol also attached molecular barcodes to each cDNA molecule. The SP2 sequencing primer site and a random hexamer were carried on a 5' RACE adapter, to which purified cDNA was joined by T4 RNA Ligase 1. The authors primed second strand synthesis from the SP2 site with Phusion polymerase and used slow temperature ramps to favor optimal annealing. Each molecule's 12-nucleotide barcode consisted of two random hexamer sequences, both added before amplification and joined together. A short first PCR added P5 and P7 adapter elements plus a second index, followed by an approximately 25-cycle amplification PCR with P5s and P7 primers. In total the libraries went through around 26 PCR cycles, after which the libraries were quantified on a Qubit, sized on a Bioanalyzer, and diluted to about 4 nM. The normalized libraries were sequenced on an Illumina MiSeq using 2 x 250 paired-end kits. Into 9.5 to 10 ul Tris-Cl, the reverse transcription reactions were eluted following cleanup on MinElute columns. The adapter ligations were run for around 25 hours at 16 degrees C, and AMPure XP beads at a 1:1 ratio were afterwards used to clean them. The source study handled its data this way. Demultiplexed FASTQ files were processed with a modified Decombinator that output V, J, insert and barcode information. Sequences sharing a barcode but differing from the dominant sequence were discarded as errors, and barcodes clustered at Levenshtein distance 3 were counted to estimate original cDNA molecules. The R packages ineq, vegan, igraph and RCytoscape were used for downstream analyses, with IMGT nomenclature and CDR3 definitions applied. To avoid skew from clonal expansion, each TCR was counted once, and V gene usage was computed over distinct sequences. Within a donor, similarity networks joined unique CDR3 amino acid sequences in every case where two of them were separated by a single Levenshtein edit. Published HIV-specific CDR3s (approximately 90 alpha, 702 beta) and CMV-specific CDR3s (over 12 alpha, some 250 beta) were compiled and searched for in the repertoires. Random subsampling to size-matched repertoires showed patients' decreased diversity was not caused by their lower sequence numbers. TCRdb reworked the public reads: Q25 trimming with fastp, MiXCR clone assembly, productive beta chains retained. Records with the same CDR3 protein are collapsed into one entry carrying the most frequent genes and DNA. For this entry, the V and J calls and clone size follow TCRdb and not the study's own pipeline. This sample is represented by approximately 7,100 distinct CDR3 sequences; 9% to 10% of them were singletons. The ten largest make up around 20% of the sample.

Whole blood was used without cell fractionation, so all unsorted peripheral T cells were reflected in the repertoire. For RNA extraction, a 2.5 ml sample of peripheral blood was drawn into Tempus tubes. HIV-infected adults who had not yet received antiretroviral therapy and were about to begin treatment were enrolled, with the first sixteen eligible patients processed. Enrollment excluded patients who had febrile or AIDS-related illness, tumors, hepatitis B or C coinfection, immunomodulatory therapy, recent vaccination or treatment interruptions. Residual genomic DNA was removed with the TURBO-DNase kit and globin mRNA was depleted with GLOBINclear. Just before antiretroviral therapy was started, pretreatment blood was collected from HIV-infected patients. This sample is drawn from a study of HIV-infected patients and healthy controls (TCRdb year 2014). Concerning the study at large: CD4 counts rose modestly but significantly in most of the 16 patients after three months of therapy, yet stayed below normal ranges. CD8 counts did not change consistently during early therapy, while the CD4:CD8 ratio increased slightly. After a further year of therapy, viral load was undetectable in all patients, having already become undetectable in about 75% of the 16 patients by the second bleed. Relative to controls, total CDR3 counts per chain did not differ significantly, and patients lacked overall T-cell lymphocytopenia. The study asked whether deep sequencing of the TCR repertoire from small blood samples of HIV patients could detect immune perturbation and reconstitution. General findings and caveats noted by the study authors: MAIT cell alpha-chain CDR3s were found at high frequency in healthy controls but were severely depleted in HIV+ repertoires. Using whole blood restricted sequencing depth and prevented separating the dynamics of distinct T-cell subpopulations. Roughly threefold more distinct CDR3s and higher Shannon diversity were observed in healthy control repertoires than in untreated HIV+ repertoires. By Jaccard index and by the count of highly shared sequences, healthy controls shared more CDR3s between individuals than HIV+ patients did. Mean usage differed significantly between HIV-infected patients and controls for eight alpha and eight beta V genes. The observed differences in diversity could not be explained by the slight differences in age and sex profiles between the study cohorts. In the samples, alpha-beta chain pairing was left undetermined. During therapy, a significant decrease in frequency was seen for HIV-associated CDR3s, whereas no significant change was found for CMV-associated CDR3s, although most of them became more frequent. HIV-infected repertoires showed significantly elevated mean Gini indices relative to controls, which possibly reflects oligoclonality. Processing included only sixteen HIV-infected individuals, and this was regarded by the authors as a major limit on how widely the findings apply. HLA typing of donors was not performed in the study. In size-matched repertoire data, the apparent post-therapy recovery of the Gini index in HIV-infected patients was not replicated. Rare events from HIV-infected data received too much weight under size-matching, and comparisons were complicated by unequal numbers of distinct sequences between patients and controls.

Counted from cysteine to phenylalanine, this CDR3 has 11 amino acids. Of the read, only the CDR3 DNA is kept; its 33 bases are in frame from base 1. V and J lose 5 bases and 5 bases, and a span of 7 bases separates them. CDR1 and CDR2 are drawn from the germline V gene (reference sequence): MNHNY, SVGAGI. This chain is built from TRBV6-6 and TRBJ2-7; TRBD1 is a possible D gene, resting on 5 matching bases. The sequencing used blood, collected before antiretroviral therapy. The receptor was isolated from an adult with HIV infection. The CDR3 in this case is CASSTQDEQYF. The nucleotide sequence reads TGTGCCAGCAGTACACAGGACGAGCAGTACTTC.